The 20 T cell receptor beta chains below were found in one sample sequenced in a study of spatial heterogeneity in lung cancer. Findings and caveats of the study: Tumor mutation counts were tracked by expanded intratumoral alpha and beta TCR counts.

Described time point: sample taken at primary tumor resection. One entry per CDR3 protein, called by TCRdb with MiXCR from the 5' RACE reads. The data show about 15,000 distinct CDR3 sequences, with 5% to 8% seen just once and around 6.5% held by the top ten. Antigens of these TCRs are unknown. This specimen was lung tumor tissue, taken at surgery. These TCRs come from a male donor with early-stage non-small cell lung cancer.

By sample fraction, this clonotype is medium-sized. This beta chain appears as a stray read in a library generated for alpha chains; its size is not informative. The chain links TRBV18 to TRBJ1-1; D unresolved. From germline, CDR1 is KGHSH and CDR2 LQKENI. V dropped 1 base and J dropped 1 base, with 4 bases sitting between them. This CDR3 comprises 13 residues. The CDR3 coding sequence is TGTGCCAGCTCACCACAGGGGAACACTGAAGCTTTCTTT. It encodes CASSPQGNTEAFF. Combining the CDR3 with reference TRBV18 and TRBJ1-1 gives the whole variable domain NAGVMQNPRHLVRRRGQEARLRCSPMKGHSHVYWYRQLPEEGLKFMVYLQKENIIDESGMPKERFSAEFPKEGPSILRIQQVVRGDSAAYFCASSPQGNTEAFFGQGTRLTVV.

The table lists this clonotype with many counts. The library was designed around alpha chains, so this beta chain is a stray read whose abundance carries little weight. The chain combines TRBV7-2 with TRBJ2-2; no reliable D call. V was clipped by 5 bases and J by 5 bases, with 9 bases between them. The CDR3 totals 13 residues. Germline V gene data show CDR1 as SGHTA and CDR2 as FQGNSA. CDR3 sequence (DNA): TGTGCCAGCAGCGATTCCTGGACCGGGGAGCTGTTTTTT. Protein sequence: CASSDSWTGELFF.

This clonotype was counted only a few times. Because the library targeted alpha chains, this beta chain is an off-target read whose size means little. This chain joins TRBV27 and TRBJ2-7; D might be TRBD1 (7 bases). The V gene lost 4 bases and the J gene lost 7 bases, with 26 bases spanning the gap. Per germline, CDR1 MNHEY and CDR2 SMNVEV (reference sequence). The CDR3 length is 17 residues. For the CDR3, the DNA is TGTGCCAGCAGTTCTGTCCGACAGGGTCTGGGGGGTAGGGAGCAGTACTTC. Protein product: CASSSVRQGLGGREQYF.

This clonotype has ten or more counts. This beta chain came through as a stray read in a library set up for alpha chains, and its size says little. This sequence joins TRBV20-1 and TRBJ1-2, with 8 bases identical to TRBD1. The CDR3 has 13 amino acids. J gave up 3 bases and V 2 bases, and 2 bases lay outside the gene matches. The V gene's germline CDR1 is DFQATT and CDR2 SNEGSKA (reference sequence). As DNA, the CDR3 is TGCAGTGCTAGATCGGACAGGGACTATGGCTACACCTTC. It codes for CSARSDRDYGYTF.

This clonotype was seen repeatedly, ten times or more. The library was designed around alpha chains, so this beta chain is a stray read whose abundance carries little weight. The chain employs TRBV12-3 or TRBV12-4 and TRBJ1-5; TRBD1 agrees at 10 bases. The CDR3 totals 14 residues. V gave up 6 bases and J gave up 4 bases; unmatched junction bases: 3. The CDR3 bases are TGTGCCAGCAGCGGACAGGGGGGGAATCAGCCCCAGCATTTT. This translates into CASSGQGGNQPQHF.

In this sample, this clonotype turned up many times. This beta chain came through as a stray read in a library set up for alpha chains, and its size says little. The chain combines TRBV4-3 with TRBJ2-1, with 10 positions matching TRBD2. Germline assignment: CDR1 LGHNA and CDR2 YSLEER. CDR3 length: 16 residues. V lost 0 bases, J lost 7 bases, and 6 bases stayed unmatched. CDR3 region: CASSQDRAGGDNEQFF. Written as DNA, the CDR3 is TGCGCCAGCAGCCAAGATAGAGCGGGGGGGGATAATGAGCAGTTCTTC.

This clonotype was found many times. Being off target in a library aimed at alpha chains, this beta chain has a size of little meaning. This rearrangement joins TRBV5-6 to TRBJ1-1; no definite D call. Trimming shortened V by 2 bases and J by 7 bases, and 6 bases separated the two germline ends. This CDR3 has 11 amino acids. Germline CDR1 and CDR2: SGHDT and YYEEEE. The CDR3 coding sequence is TGTGCCAGCAGCTTCAATAGTGAAGCTTTCTTT. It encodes CASSFNSEAFF.

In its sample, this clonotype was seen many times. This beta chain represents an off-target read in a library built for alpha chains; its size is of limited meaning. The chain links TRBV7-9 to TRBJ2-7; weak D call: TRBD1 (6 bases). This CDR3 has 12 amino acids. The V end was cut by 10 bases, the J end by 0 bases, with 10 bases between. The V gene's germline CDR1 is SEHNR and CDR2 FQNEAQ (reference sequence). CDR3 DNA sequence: TGTGCCACGAGGGACAACTCCTACGAGCAGTACTTC. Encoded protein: CATRDNSYEQYF. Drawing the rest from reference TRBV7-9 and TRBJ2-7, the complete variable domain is DTGVSQNPRHKITKRGQNVTFRCDPISEHNRLYWYRQTLGQGPEFLTYFQNEAQLEKSRLLSDRFSAERPKGSFSTLEIQRTEQGDSAMYLCATRDNSYEQYFGPGTRLTVT.

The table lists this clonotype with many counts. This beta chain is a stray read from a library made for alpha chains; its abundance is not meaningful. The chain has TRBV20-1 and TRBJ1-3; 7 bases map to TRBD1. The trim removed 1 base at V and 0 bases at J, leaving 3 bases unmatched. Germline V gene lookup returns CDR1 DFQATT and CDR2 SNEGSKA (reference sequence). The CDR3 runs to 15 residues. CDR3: CSARAGTDSGNTIYF. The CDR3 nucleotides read TGCAGTGCTAGAGCTGGGACAGACTCTGGAAACACCATATATTTT.

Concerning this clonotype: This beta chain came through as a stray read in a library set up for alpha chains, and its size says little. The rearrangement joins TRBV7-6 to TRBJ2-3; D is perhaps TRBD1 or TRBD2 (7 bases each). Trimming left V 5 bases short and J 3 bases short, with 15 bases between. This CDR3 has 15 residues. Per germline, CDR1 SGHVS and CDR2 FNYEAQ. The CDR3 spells CASSLSGTVTDTQYF. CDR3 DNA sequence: TGTGCCAGCAGCCTGAGCGGGACAGTGACAGATACGCAGTATTTT.

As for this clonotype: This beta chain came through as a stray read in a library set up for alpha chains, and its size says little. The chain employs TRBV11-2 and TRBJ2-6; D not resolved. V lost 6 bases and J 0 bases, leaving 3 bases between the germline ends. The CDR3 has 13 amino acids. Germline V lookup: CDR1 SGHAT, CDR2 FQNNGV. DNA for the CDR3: TGTGCCAGCAGTAACTCTGGGGCCAACGTCCTGACTTTC. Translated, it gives CASSNSGANVLTF.

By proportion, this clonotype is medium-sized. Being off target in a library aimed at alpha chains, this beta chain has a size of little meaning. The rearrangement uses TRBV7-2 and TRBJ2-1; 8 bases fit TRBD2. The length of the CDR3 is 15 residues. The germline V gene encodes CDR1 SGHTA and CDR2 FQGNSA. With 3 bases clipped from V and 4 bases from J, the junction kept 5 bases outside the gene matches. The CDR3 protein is CASSFQRGSYNEQFF. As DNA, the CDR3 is TGTGCCAGCAGCTTCCAGCGGGGGTCGTACAATGAGCAGTTCTTC.

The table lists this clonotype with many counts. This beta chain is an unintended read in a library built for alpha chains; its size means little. The CDR3 DNA sequence: TGTGCCAGCAGTGGGGATAGACTAGCGGCTACCAGCTCCTACAATGAGCAGTTCTTC. This translates into CASSGDRLAATSSYNEQFF. The rearrangement uses TRBV2 and TRBJ2-1, with 9 bases identical to TRBD2. CDR1 and CDR2 from the germline V gene are SNHLY and FYNNEI. Losses at the gene ends were 4 bases for V and 0 bases for J; bases not matched to a gene: 13. The CDR3 is made up of 19 amino acids.

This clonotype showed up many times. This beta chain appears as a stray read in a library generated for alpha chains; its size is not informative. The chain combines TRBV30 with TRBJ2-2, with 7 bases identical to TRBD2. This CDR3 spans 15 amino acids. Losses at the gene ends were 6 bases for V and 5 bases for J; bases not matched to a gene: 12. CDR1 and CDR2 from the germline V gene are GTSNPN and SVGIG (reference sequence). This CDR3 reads CACSSGLGGTGELFF. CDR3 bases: TGTGCCTGTTCTAGCGGTCTGGGGGGGACCGGGGAGCTGTTTTTT.

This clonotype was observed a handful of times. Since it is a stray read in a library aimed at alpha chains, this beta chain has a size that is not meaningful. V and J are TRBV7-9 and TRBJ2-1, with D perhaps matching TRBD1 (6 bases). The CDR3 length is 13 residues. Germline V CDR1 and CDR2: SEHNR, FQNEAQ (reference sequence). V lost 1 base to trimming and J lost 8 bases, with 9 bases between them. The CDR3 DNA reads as TGTGCCAGCAGCTTAGGGGCAGGGGATGAGCAGTTCTTC. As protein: CASSLGAGDEQFF.

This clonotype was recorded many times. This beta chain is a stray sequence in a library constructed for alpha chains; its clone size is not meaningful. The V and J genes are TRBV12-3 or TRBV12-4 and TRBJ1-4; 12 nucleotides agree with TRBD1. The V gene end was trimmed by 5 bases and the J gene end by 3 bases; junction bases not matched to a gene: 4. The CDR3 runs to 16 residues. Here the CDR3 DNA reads TGTGCCAGCAGTCCCGGGACAGGGGGCTCTAATGAAAAACTGTTTTTT. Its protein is CASSPGTGGSNEKLFF.

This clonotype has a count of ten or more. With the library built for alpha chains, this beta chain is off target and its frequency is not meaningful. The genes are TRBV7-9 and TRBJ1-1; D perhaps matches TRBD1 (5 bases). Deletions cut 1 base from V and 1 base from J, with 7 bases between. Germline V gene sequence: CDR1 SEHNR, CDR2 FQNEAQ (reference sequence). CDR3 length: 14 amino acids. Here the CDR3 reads CASSLGQGNTEAFF. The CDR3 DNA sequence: TGTGCCAGCAGCTTAGGCCAGGGGAACACTGAAGCTTTCTTT.

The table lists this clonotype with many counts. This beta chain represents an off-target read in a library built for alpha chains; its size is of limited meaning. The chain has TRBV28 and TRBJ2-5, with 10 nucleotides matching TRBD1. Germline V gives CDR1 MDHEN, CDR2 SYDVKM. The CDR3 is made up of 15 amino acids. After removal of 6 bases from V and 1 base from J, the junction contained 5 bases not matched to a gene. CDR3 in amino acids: CASSPGQGFQETQYF. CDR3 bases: TGTGCCAGCAGCCCGGGACAGGGGTTCCAAGAGACCCAGTACTTC.

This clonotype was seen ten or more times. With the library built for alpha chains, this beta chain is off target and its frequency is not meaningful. This chain's CDR3 is CASSIGGGGNQPQHF. DNA for the CDR3: TGTGCCAGTAGTATAGGTGGAGGGGGAAATCAGCCCCAGCATTTT. The genes are TRBV19 and TRBJ1-5, with D perhaps matching TRBD1 (6 bases). Germline values: CDR1 LNHDA, CDR2 SQIVND (reference sequence). The ends were cut back, 1 base at V and 4 bases at J, with 11 bases in the middle. The length of the CDR3 is 15 residues.

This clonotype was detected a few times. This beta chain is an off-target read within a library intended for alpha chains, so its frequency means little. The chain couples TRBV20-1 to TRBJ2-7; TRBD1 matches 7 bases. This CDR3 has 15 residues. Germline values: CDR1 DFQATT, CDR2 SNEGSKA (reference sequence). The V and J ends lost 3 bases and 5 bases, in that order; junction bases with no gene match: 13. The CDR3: CSASNPLTGFDEQYF. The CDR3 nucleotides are TGCAGTGCTAGCAATCCCCTGACAGGGTTCGACGAGCAGTACTTC.